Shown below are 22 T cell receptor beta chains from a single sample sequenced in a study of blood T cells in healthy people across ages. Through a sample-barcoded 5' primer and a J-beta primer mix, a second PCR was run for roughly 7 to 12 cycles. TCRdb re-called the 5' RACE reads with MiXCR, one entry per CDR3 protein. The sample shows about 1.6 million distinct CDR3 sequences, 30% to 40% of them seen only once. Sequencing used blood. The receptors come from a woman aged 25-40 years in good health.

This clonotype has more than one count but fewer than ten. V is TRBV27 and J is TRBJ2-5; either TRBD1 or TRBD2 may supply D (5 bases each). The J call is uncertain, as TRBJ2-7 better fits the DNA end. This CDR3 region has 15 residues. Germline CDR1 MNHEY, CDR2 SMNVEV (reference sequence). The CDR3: CASSLRALWGYEQYF. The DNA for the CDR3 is TGTGCCAGCAGTCTCCGGGCTCTCTGGGGGTACGAGCAGTACTTC.

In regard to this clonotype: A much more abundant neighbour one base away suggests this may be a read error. CDR3 sequence (DNA): TGTGCCATCAGTCAGGACAGGGGAGGGGAGACCCAGTACTTC. Encoded protein: CAISQDRGGETQYF. This chain uses TRBV10-3 with TRBJ2-5, with 9 bases that match TRBD1. Germline V gives CDR1 ENHRY, CDR2 SYGVKD. V dropped 5 bases and J dropped 5; count of bases not matched to a gene: 6. CDR3 size: 14 residues.

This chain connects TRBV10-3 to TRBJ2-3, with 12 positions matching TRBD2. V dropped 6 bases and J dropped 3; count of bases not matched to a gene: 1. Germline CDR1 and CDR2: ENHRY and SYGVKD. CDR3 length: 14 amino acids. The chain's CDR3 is CAIRGTSGTDTQYF. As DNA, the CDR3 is TGTGCCATCAGGGGGACTAGCGGGACAGATACGCAGTATTTT.

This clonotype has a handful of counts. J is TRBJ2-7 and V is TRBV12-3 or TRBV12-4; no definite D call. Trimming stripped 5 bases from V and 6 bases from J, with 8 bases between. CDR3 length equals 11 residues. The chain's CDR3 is CASSPSTEQYF. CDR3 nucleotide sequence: TGTGCCAGCAGTCCCAGTACCGAGCAGTACTTC.

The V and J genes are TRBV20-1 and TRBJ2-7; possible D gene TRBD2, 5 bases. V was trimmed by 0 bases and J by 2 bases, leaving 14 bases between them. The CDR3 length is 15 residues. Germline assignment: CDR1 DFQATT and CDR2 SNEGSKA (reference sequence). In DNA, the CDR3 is TGCAGTGCTAGAGATAGTAGGACGGGAACCTACGAGCAGTACTTC. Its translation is CSARDSRTGTYEQYF.

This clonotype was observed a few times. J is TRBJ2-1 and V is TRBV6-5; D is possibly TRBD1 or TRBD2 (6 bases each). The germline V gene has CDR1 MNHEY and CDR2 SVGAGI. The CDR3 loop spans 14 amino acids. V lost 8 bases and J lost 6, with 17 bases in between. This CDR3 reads CASRRGHGINEQFF. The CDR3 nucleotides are TGTGCCAGCCGGCGGGGACACGGGATCAATGAGCAGTTCTTC.

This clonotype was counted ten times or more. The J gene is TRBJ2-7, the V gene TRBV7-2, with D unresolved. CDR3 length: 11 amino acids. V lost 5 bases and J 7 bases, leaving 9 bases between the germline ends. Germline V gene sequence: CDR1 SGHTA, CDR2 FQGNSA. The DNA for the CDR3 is TGTGCCAGCAGCCGTGGCCGGGAGCAGTACTTC. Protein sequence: CASSRGREQYF.

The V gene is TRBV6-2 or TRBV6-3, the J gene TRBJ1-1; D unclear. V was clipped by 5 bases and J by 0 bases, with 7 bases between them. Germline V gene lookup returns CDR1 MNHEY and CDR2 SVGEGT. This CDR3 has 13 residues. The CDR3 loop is CASSHTMNTEAFF. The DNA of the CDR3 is TGTGCCAGCAGTCACACGATGAACACTGAAGCTTTCTTT.

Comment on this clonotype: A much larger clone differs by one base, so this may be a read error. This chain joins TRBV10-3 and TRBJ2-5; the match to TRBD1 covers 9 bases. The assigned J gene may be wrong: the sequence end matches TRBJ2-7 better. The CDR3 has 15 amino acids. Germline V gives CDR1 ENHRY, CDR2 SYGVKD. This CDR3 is CAISESGTGSCEQYF. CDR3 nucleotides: TGTGCCATCAGTGAGTCTGGGACAGGGAGCTGCGAGCAGTACTTC.

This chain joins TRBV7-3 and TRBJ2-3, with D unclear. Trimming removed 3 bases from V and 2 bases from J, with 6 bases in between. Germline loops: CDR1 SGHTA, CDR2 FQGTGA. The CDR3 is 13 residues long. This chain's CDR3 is CASSFAYTDTQYF. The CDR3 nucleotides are TGTGCCAGCAGCTTCGCATACACAGATACGCAGTATTTT.

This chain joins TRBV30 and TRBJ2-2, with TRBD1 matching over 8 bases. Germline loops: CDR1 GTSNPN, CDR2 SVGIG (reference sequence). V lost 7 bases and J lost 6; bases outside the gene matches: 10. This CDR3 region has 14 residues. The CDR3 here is CASLGDRLAGELFF. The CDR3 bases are TGTGCCTCCCTGGGGGACAGGCTCGCCGGGGAGCTGTTTTTT.

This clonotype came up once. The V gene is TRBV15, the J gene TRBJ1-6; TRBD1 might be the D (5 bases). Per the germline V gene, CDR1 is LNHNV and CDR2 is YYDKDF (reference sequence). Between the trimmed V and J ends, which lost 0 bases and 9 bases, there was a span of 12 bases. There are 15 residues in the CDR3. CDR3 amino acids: CATSRDRGRSSPLHF. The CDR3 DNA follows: TGTGCCACCAGCAGAGATCGGGGACGTAGTTCACCCCTCCACTTT. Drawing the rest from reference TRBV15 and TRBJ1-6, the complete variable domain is DAMVIQNPRYQVTQFGKPVTLSCSQTLNHNVMYWYQQKSSQAPKLLFHYYDKDFNNEADTPDNFQSRRPNTSFCFLDIRSPGLGDTAMYLCATSRDRGRSSPLHFGNGTRLTVT.

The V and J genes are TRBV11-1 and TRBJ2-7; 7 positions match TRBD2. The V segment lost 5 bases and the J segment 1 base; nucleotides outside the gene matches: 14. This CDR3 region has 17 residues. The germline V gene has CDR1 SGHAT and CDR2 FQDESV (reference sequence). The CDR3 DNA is TGTGCCAGCAGCCGGGGAGGGACGGAGTCCCTATCCTACGAGCAGTACTTC. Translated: CASSRGGTESLSYEQYF.

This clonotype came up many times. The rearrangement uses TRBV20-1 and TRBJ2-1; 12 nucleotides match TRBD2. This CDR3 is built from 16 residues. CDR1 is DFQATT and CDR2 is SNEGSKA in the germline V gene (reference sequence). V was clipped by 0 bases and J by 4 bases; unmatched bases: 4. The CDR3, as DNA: TGCAGTGCTAGAGACCTAGCGGGAGGGATATACAATGAGCAGTTCTTC. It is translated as CSARDLAGGIYNEQFF.

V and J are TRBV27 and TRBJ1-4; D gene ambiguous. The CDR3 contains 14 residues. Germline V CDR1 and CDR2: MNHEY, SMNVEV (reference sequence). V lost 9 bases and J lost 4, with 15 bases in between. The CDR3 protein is CARSFGRINEKLFF. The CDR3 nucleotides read TGTGCCAGGTCGTTCGGACGGATTAATGAAAAACTGTTTTTT.

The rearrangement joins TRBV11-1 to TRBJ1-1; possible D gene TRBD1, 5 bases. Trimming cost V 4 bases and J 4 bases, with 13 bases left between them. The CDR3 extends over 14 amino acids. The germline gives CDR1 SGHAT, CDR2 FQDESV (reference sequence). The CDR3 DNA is TGTGCCAGCAGCTCCCTGGGGCAGGGCACTGAAGCTTTCTTT. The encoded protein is CASSSLGQGTEAFF.

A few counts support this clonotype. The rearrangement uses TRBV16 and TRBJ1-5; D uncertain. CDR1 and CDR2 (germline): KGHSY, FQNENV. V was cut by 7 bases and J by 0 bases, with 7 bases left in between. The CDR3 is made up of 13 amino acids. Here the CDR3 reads CASKTYSNQPQHF. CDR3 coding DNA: TGTGCCAGCAAAACATATAGCAATCAGCCCCAGCATTTT. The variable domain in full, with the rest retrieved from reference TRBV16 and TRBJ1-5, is GEEVAQTPKHLVRGEGQKAKLYCAPIKGHSYVFWYQQVLKNEFKFLISFQNENVFDETGMPKERFSAKCLPNSPCSLEIQATKLEDSAVYFCASKTYSNQPQHFGDGTRLSIL.

The CDR3 coding sequence is TGTGCCAGCAGCCCCCTCGGGACCCACTACGAGCAGTACTTC. Translated: CASSPLGTHYEQYF. This chain uses TRBV28 with TRBJ2-4, with D tentatively TRBD1 or TRBD2 (5 bases each). The DNA end is more similar to TRBJ2-7, so the J call may be wrong. The germline V gene encodes CDR1 MDHEN and CDR2 SYDVKM. This CDR3 region has 14 residues.

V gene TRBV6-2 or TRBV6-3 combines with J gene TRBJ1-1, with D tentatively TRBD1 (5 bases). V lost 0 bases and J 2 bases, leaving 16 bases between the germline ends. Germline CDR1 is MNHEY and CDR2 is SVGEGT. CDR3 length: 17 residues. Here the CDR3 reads CASSYSTSGQDNTEAFF. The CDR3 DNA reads TGTGCCAGCAGTTACTCGACGTCGGGGCAGGACAACACTGAAGCTTTCTTT.

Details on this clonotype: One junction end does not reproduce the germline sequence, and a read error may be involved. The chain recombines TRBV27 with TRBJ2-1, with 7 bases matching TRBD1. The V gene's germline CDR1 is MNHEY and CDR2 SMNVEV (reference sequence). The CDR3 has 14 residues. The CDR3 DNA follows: TGTGCCAGCAGTTTAGGGGACAGATGCAATGTGCAGTTCTTC. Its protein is CASSLGDRCNVQFF.

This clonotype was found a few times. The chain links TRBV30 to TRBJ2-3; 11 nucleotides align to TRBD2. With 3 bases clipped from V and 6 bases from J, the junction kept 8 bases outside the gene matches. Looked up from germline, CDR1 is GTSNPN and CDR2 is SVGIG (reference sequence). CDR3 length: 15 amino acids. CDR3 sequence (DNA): TGTGCCTGGAGCCCACTAGCGGGAGTGGCGGATACGCAGTATTTT. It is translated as CAWSPLAGVADTQYF.

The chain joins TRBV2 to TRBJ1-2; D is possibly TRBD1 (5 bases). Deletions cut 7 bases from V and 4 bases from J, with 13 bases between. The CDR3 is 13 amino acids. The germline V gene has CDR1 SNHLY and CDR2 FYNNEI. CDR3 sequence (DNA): TGTGCCAGCAACCGAGAGACAGCCTATGGCTACACCTTC. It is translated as CASNRETAYGYTF.